A selection of T cell receptor beta chains follows, all from one sample in a study of OX40 agonist ivuxolimab in advanced cancers. The method was immunoSEQ multiplex PCR; TCRdb's version includes in-frame clones alone and lacks a portion of them. The sample carries more than 75,000 clones, 75% to 90% recorded once. The sample consisted of CD4+ or CD8+ T cells sorted from blood, taken in a trial of the OX40 agonist ivuxolimab. These receptors all come from an adult with an advanced solid tumor such as melanoma, head and neck, liver or kidney cancer. Both conserved end residues are part of each CDR3. The order of the fields is clone size, D gene, J gene, V gene, CDR3 protein, CDR3 DNA. A D gene is named only where the DNA matches it firmly. Size is omitted from some rows. Given values are once, few, many or a class for expanded clones.

>.|TRBD1|TRBJ1-6|TRBV2
CASSEMDRRRSPLHF
TGTGCCAGCAGTGAAATGGACAGGAGACGTTCACCCCTCCACTTT
>.|TRBD1|TRBJ2-7|TRBV28
CASTGRDRDWSYEQYF
TGTGCCAGCACGGGCCGGGACAGGGATTGGTCCTACGAGCAGTACTTC
>.|.|TRBJ2-6|TRBV7-3
CASSLRAGSGANVLTF
TGTGCCAGCAGCTTAAGGGCGGGTTCTGGGGCCAACGTCCTGACTTTC
>.|.|TRBJ2-7|TRBV21-1
CASSPSMERGARDEQYF
TGTGCCAGCAGTCCCTCAATGGAGAGGGGGGCCAGGGACGAGCAGTACTTC
>.|.|TRBJ2-7|TRBV9
CASSVDRFGAYEQYF
TGTGCCAGCAGCGTCGACCGATTTGGCGCCTACGAGCAGTACTTC
>.|.|TRBJ1-2|TRBV27
CASRNYNRAYGYTF
TGTGCCAGCAGGAACTACAATAGGGCTTATGGCTACACCTTC
>.|TRBD1|TRBJ1-2|TRBV5-1
CASSWGQGFSANYGYTF
TGCGCCAGCAGCTGGGGACAGGGTTTTTCTGCTAACTATGGCTACACCTTC
>few|.|TRBJ1-1|TRBV9
CASSRNWVNTEAFF
TGTGCCAGCAGCCGAAATTGGGTCAACACTGAAGCTTTCTTT
>.|TRBD2|TRBJ2-2|TRBV5-4
CASSYGLAGEKTGELFF
TGTGCCAGCAGCTACGGACTAGCGGGAGAAAAAACCGGGGAGCTGTTTTTT
>.|TRBD2|TRBJ2-2|TRBV18
CASSLGLAANTGELFF
TGTGCCAGCTCACTCGGACTAGCGGCGAACACCGGGGAGCTGTTTTTT
>.|TRBD2|TRBJ2-1|TRBV28
CASNLLAGVGSYNEQFF
TGTGCCAGCAATCTATTAGCGGGAGTGGGGTCTTACAATGAGCAGTTCTTC
>.|.|TRBJ1-6|TRBV11-2
CASSLRQQPIFYNSPLHF
TGTGCCAGCAGCTTACGACAGCAACCTATCTTTTATAATTCACCCCTCCACTTT
>.|.|TRBJ2-7|TRBV7-6
CASSLRGGSSYEQYF
TGTGCCAGCAGCTTAAGGGGGGGGAGCTCCTACGAGCAGTACTTC
>.|.|TRBJ2-7|TRBV6-5
CASSFTEHYEQYF
TGTGCCAGCAGTTTTACAGAACACTACGAGCAGTACTTC
>.|.|TRBJ2-2|TRBV5-1
CASSPDGNTGELFF
TGCGCCAGCAGCCCGGACGGGAACACCGGGGAGCTGTTTTTT
>.|.|TRBJ1-1|TRBV7-3
CASSPGGGGYTEAFF
TGTGCCAGCAGCCCCGGTGGAGGGGGGTACACTGAAGCTTTCTTT
>.|.|TRBJ2-7|TRBV5-1
CASSLDGLYEQYF
TGCGCCAGCAGCTTGGACGGCCTCTACGAGCAGTACTTC
>.|TRBD2|TRBJ2-3|TRBV7-6
CASSLGLAGGQDTQYF
TGTGCCAGCAGCTTAGGACTAGCGGGAGGTCAAGATACGCAGTATTTT
>.|TRBD1|TRBJ2-7|TRBV5-1
CASSSDRGEQYF
TGCGCCAGCAGCTCTGACAGGGGCGAGCAGTACTTC
>few|.|TRBJ2-2|TRBV18
CASSPPARGSNTGELFF
TGTGCCAGCTCACCCCCTGCTAGAGGTTCGAACACCGGGGAGCTGTTTTTT
>.|.|TRBJ2-4|TRBV28
CASSPILGNIQYF
TGTGCCAGCAGTCCAATTCTTGGAAACATTCAGTACTTC
>.|.|TRBJ2-5|TRBV29-1
CSVVGLAGETQYF
TGCAGCGTTGTAGGCCTCGCGGGAGAGACCCAGTACTTC
>.|.|TRBJ2-1|TRBV9
CASSVEGAAYNEQFF
TGTGCCAGCAGCGTAGAAGGGGCGGCCTACAATGAGCAGTTCTTC
>.|TRBD2|TRBJ2-5|TRBV9
CASSVAFGGSEGTQYF
TGTGCCAGCAGCGTAGCTTTTGGCGGGAGTGAAGGGACCCAGTACTTC
>.|.|TRBJ2-7|TRBV5-1
CASSLGVSGYEQYF
TGCGCCAGCAGCTTGGGGGTTAGCGGCTACGAGCAGTACTTC
>.|.|TRBJ1-2|TRBV29-1
CSVDGGGRYGYTF
TGCAGCGTTGACGGGGGGGGAAGGTATGGCTACACCTTC
>.|.|TRBJ2-7|TRBV6-1
CASSDRQGESYEQYF
TGTGCCAGCAGTGATAGGCAGGGAGAGAGCTACGAGCAGTACTTC
>few|.|TRBJ1-5|TRBV19
CASRRDSLNQPQHF
TGTGCCAGTAGGAGAGACAGCCTGAATCAGCCCCAGCATTTT
>.|TRBD1|TRBJ2-2|TRBV9
CASRLTGASTGELFF
TGTGCCAGCAGATTGACAGGGGCGAGCACCGGGGAGCTGTTTTTT
>.|.|TRBJ1-5|TRBV19
CASSVGGGPNQPQHF
TGTGCCAGTAGTGTTGGGGGGGGACCCAATCAGCCCCAGCATTTT
>.|.|TRBJ2-5|TRBV18
CASSPPGLGSEETQYF
TGTGCCAGCTCACCACCCGGGCTAGGATCGGAAGAGACCCAGTACTTC
>.|TRBD2|TRBJ2-1|TRBV30
CAWSVSSGRYNEQFF
TGTGCCTGGAGTGTGTCTAGCGGGCGATACAATGAGCAGTTCTTC
>.|.|TRBJ1-2|TRBV7-9
CASSFWLGYTF
TGTGCCAGCAGCTTCTGGTTAGGCTACACCTTC
>.|TRBD2|TRBJ2-1|TRBV9
CASSAIAGGNEQFF
TGTGCCAGCAGCGCGATAGCGGGAGGGAATGAGCAGTTCTTC
>.|.|TRBJ1-2|TRBV5-4
CASSLQGTHGYTF
TGTGCCAGCAGCTTGCAGGGGACCCATGGCTACACCTTC
>once|TRBD1|TRBJ1-3|TRBV18
CASSPRQGEGIENTIYF
TGTGCCAGCTCACCCAGACAGGGAGAAGGCATTGAAAACACCATATATTTT
>.|.|TRBJ2-7|TRBV30
CAWSDNRFPYEQYF
TGTGCCTGGAGTGATAACAGATTCCCCTACGAGCAGTACTTC
>.|.|TRBJ2-5|TRBV18
CASSPREETQYF
TGTGCCAGCTCACCACGGGAAGAGACCCAGTACTTC
>.|TRBD2|TRBJ2-1|TRBV18
CASSREGGSMKSSYNEQFF
TGTGCCAGCTCACGAGAGGGAGGGAGTATGAAGAGCTCCTACAATGAGCAGTTCTTC
>.|.|TRBJ1-5|TRBV27
CASRLNRDQPQHF
TGTGCCAGCAGGTTAAACAGAGATCAGCCCCAGCATTTT
>.|.|TRBJ1-1|TRBV30
CACSQNTEAFF
TGTGCCTGTTCCCAGAACACTGAAGCTTTCTTT
>.|TRBD2|TRBJ2-2|TRBV5-1
CASIPIAGVAGELFF
TGCGCCAGCATCCCTATAGCGGGAGTAGCCGGGGAGCTGTTTTTT